This TCR beta chain was obtained from a study of T cell changes during pregnancy in multiple sclerosis. Per germline, CDR1 MRHNA and CDR2 SNTAGT. V was shortened by 4 bases and J by 1 base, with 7 bases between the two germline ends. This CDR3 has 13 amino acids. Profiled with immunoSEQ multiplex PCR; TCRdb holds only in-frame clones, not every one. The data contain 60,000 to 65,000 clones, less than 95% of them singletons. The TCR originated in a female donor in good health, enrolled as a control in a pregnancy study. The chain joins TRBV6-4 to TRBJ1-1; D is unresolved. The sequencing used peripheral blood, collected in the second trimester of pregnancy. CDR3 region: CASSVTENTEAFF. The CDR3 DNA sequence: TGTGCCAGCAGTGTAACAGAGAACACTGAAGCTTTCTTT.